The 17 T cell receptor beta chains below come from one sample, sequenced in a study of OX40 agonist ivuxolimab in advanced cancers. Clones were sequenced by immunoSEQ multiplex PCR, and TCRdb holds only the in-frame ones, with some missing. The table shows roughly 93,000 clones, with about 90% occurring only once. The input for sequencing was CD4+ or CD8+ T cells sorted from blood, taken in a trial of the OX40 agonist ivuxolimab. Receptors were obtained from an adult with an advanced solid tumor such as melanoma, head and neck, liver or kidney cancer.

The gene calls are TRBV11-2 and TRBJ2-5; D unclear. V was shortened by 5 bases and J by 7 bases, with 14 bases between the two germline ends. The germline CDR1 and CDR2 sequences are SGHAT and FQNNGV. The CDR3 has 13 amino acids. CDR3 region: CASSPLPAGTQYF. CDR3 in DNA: TGTGCCAGCAGCCCCCTACCTGCTGGGACCCAGTACTTC.

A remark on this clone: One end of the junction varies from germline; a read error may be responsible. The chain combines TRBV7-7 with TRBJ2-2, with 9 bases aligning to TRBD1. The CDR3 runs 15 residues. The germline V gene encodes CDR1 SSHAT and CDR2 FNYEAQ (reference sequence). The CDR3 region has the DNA TGTGCTAGCAGCTCCGGGACAGGGAAAACCGGGGAGCTGTTTTTT. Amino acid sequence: CASSSGTGKTGELFF.

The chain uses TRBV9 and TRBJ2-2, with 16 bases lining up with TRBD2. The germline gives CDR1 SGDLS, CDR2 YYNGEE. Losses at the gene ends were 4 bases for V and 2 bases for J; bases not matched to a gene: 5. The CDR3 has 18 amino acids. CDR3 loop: CASSTGLAGGPNTGELFF. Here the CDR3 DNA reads TGTGCCAGCAGCACGGGACTAGCGGGAGGGCCCAACACCGGGGAGCTGTTTTTT.

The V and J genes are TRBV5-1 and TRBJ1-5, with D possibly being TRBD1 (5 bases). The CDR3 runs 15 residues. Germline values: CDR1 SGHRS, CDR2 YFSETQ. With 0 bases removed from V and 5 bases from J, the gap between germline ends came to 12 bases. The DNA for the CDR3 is TGCGCCAGCAGCTTGGGGCCAGGGCCTTATCAGCCCCAGCATTTT. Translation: CASSLGPGPYQPQHF.

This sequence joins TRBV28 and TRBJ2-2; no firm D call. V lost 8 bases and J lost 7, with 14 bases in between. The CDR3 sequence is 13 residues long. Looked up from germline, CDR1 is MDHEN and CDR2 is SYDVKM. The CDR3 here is CASYKSLSGELFF. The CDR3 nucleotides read TGTGCCAGCTACAAGTCCCTCAGCGGGGAGCTGTTTTTT.

The DNA for the CDR3 is TGTGCCAGCAGCTATTGGGGACGCGGGCAACAGCAGTACTTC. It encodes CASSYWGRGQQQYF. The chain combines TRBV5-6 with TRBJ2-7; D possibly uses TRBD1 or TRBD2 (5 bases each). The CDR3 sequence is 14 residues long. V was cut by 3 bases and J by 8 bases, with 18 bases left in between. Germline V lookup: CDR1 SGHDT, CDR2 YYEEEE.

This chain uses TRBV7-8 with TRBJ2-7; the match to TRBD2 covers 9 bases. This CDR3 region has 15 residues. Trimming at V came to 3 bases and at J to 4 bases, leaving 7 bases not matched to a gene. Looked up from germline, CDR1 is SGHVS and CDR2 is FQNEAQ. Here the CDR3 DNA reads TGTGCCAGCAGCTTTGTAGCGGGAGCGGTGTACGAGCAGTACTTC. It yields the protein CASSFVAGAVYEQYF.

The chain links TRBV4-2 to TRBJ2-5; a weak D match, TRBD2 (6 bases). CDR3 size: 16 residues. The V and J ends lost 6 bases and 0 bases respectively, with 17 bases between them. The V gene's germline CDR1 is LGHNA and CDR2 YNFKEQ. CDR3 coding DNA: TGTGCCAGCAGTAGAATGGAGGGGAGGTACCAAGAGACCCAGTACTTC. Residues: CASSRMEGRYQETQYF.

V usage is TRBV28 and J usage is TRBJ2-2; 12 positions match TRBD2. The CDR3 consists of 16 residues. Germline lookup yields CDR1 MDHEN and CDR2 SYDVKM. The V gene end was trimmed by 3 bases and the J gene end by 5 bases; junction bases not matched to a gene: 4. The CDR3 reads CASSLLLAGGTGELFF. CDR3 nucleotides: TGTGCCAGCAGTTTGTTACTAGCGGGAGGAACCGGGGAGCTGTTTTTT.

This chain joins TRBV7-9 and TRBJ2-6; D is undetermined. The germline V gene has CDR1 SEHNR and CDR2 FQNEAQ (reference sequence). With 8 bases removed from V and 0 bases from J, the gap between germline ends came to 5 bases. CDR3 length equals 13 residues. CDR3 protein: CASASSGANVLTF. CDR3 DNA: TGTGCCAGCGCGAGCTCTGGGGCCAACGTCCTGACTTTC.

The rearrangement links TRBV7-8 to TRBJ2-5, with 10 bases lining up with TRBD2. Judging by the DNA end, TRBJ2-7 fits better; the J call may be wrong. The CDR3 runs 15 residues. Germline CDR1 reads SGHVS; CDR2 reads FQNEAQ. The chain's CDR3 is CASSFLAGGIYEQYF. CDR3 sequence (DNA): TGTGCCAGCAGCTTTTTAGCGGGAGGTATTTACGAGCAGTACTTC.

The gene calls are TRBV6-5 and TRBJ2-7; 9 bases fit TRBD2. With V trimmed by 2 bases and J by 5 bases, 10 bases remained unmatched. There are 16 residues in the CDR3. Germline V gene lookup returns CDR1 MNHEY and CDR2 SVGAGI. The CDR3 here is CASSYGGGRAFHEQYF. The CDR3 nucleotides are TGTGCCAGCAGTTACGGGGGCGGGAGGGCGTTCCACGAGCAGTACTTC.

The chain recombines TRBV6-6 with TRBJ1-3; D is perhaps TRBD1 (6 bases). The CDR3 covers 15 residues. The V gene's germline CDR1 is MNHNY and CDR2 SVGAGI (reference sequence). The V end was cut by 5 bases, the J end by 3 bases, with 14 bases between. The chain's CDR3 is CASSTQQGNGNTIYF. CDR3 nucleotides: TGTGCCAGCAGTACCCAACAGGGAAATGGAAACACCATATATTTT.

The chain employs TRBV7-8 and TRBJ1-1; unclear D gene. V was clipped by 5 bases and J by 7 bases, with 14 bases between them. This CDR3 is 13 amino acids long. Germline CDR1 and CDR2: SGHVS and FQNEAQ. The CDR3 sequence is CASSPRLDFEAFF. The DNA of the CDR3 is TGTGCCAGCAGCCCCAGACTGGATTTTGAAGCTTTCTTT.

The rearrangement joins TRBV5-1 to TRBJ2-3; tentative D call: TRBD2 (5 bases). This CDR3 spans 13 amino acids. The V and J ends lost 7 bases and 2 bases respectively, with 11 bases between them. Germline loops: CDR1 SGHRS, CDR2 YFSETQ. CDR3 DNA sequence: TGCGCCAGCTCAACGGGGATCACAGATACGCAGTATTTT. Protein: CASSTGITDTQYF. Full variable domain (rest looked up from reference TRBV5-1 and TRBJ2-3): KAGVTQTPRYLIKTRGQQVTLSCSPISGHRSVSWYQQTPGQGLQFLFEYFSETQRNKGNFPGRFSGRQFSNSRSEMNVSTLELGDSALYLCASSTGITDTQYFGPGTRLTVL.

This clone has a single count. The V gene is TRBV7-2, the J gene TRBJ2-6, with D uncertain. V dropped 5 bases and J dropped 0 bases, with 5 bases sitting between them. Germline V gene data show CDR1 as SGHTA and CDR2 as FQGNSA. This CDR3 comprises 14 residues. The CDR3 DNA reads TGTGCCAGCAGCCGGAACTCTGGGGCCAACGTCCTGACTTTC. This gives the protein CASSRNSGANVLTF. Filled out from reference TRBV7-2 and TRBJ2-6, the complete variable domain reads GAGVSQSPSNKVTEKGKDVELRCDPISGHTALYWYRQSLGQGLEFLIYFQGNSAPDKSGLPSDRFSAERTGGSVSTLTIQRTQQEDSAVYLCASSRNSGANVLTFGAGSRLTVL.

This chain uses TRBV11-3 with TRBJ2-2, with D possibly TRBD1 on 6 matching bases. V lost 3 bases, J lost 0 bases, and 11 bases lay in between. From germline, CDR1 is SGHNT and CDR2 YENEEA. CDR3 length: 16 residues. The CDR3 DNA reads TGTGCCAGCAGCTTCGCACGGACAGCGAACACCGGGGAGCTGTTTTTT. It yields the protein CASSFARTANTGELFF.